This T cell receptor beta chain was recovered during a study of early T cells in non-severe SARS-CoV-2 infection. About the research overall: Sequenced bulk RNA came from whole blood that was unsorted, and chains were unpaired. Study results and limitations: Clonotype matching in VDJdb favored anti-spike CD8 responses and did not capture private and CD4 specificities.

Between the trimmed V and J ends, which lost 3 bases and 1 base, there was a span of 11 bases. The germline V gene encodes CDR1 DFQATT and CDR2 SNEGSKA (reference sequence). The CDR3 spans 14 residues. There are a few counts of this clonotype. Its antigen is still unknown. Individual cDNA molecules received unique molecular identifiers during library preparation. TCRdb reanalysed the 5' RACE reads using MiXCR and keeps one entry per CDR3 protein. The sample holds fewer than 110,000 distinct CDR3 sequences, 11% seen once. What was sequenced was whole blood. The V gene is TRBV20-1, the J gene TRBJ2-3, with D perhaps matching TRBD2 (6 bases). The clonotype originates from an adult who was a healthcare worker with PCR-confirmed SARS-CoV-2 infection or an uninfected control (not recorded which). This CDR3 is CSARKLAGTDTQYF. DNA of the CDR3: TGCAGTGCTAGGAAATTAGCGGGCACAGATACGCAGTATTTT.